These 10 T cell receptor beta chains were all obtained from the same sample, sequenced in a study of T cells in Graves' hyperthyroidism and ophthalmopathy. The investigators amplified TCR beta CDR3 regions from RNA transcripts. First-round RT-PCR with HTBI primers amplified the TCR CDR3 region. MiXCR, applied by TCRdb to the multiplex PCR reads, yields one record per CDR3 protein. The sample lists a few hundred thousand distinct CDR3 sequences, 21% occurring once. The sequencing input was blood. These receptors all stem from a woman in her 50s with Graves' hyperthyroidism.

At least ten counts were recorded for this clonotype. V gene TRBV10-3 combines with J gene TRBJ1-1; the D is unclear. The V gene's germline CDR1 is ENHRY and CDR2 SYGVKD. Trimming removed 3 bases at V and 0 bases at J, with 17 bases between. The CDR3 sequence is 17 residues long. Here the CDR3 reads CAISDVIRRVMNTEAFF. The CDR3 nucleotides are TGTGCCATCAGTGACGTCATCCGGAGAGTCATGAACACTGAAGCTTTCTTT.

This clonotype was seen only a few times. The gene calls are TRBV7-6 and TRBJ1-6; 11 nucleotides match TRBD1. Germline CDR1 is SGHVS and CDR2 is FNYEAQ. After removal of 5 bases from V and 7 bases from J, the junction contained 10 bases not matched to a gene. This CDR3 contains 17 residues. This CDR3 is CASSGRDRGILNSPLHF. Written as DNA, the CDR3 is TGTGCCAGCAGCGGACGGGACAGGGGGATTCTGAATTCACCCCTCCACTTT. The full variable domain, with the rest looked up from reference TRBV7-6 and TRBJ1-6, is GAGVSQSPRYKVTKRGQDVALRCDPISGHVSLYWYRQALGQGPEFLTYFNYEAQQDKSGLPNDRFSAERPEGSISTLTIQRTEQRDSAMYRCASSGRDRGILNSPLHFGNGTRLTVT.

This clonotype was recorded at least ten times. The rearrangement joins TRBV7-8 to TRBJ2-7; D is uncertain. Germline CDR1 SGHVS, CDR2 FQNEAQ. V lost 5 bases and J lost 2, with 10 bases in between. CDR3 length equals 13 residues. CDR3 sequence reads: CASSQRAPYEQYF. The CDR3 region has the DNA TGTGCCAGCAGCCAAAGGGCCCCCTACGAGCAGTACTTC.

The table lists this clonotype with many counts. This rearrangement joins TRBV9 to TRBJ2-7, with 8 bases that match TRBD2. V lost 7 bases, J lost 5 bases, and 5 bases stayed unmatched. Germline V gene lookup returns CDR1 SGDLS and CDR2 YYNGEE. CDR3 length: 12 amino acids. The CDR3 DNA reads TGTGCCAGCGGGAGCGGGAGCCACGAGCAGTACTTC. Its translation: CASGSGSHEQYF.

Many counts were recorded for this clonotype. The chain combines TRBV9 with TRBJ2-1; 7 bases align to TRBD2. Germline trimming cut 7 bases from V and 0 bases from J; bases unmatched to any gene: 7. Germline values: CDR1 SGDLS, CDR2 YYNGEE. The CDR3 contains 15 residues. Written as DNA, the CDR3 is TGTGCCAGCGGCCCTAGCGGTACCTCCTACAATGAGCAGTTCTTC. Amino acids: CASGPSGTSYNEQFF.

The genes are TRBV7-9 and TRBJ2-1; 7 nucleotides line up with TRBD2. This CDR3 comprises 15 residues. The V gene's germline CDR1 is SEHNR and CDR2 FQNEAQ (reference sequence). V shed 2 bases, J shed 4 bases, and the junction held 5 bases outside the gene matches. CDR3 nucleotide sequence: TGTGCCAGCAGCTTAATGGGGGAGGGGTACAATGAGCAGTTCTTC. It codes for CASSLMGEGYNEQFF.

This chain connects TRBV19 to TRBJ2-3, with 11 bases aligning to TRBD1. The length of the CDR3 is 15 residues. CDR1 LNHDA and CDR2 SQIVND come from the germline V gene (reference sequence). The J segment lost 2 bases and the V segment lost 6 bases, leaving 4 bases of the junction unmatched. This chain's CDR3 is CASRDRGRDTDTQYF. The CDR3 DNA sequence: TGTGCCAGTAGGGACAGGGGGCGGGACACAGATACGCAGTATTTT.

J is TRBJ2-7 and V is TRBV2; possibly TRBD1 or TRBD2 for D (5 bases each). CDR1 is SNHLY and CDR2 is FYNNEI in the germline V gene. The CDR3 length is 14 residues. The V end lost 5 bases, the J end lost 2 bases, and 13 bases lay between the germline ends. The chain's CDR3 is CASSWDGSTYEQYF. DNA of the CDR3: TGTGCCAGCAGTTGGGACGGATCTACCTACGAGCAGTACTTC.

This clonotype has ten or more counts. CDR3 loop: CSARDQGTSGTDEQFF. DNA of the CDR3: TGCAGTGCTAGAGATCAGGGGACTAGCGGGACGGATGAGCAGTTCTTC. This sequence joins TRBV20-1 and TRBJ2-1; the match to TRBD2 covers 13 bases. Germline-derived CDR1 and CDR2 are DFQATT and SNEGSKA (reference sequence). J was trimmed by 8 bases and V by 0 bases; bases with no gene match: 7. The CDR3 has 16 residues.

In this sample, this clonotype turned up many times. The chain carries TRBV28 and TRBJ2-6, with TRBD1 matching 7 bases. Per the germline V gene, CDR1 is MDHEN and CDR2 is SYDVKM. This CDR3 is built from 16 residues. Unmatched junction bases numbered 7, after V lost 4 bases and J lost 4 bases. Here the CDR3 DNA reads TGTGCCAGCAGTTCCCCAGGGGGTACGGGGGCCAACGTCCTGACTTTC. Amino acid sequence: CASSSPGGTGANVLTF.